Below are 20 T cell receptor beta chains sequenced from a single sample in a study of vaccination and CD4 T cells after COVID-19. The Oncomine TCR Beta short-read assay was applied to DNA of cultured CD4+ T cells. TCRdb processed the PCR reads anew with MiXCR; each CDR3 protein has one entry. The sample lists 10,000 to 14,000 distinct CDR3 sequences; roughly 61% were seen once. These receptors lack a known antigen. Treatment: approximately nine-day PBMC culture with coronavirus spike peptide pools or control peptides (ViraFEST assay). This specimen was CD4+ T cells from blood, cultured in vitro, taken before SARS-CoV-2 vaccination. The receptors shown here come from a human donor who had recovered from COVID-19.

This clonotype was counted a single time. The chain uses TRBV20-1 and TRBJ2-5; 7 positions agree with TRBD1. V was clipped by 5 bases and J by 1 base; unmatched bases: 4. This CDR3 contains 13 residues. CDR1 DFQATT and CDR2 SNEGSKA come from the germline V gene (reference sequence). The CDR3 here is CSARRDSQETQYF. The CDR3 coding sequence is TGCAGTGCTCGCCGGGACAGCCAAGAGACCCAGTACTTC.

This clonotype occurred once. The chain employs TRBV6-2 or TRBV6-3 and TRBJ2-5; D perhaps matches TRBD2 (6 bases). The CDR3 contains 15 residues. In germline, CDR1 is MNHEY, CDR2 SVGEGT. Trimming pared 8 bases from V and 0 bases from J, leaving 16 bases between. The CDR3: CASQGAGGYQETQYF. The CDR3 nucleotides read TGTGCCAGCCAAGGGGCCGGAGGGTACCAAGAGACCCAGTACTTC.

The CDR3 DNA reads as TGTGCCAGCAGTTCTGGGGGTTTAGGTACGCAGTATTTT. Its translation is CASSSGGLGTQYF. The chain recombines TRBV12-3 or TRBV12-4 with TRBJ2-3, with D perhaps assigned TRBD1 or TRBD2 (5 bases each). V was cut by 4 bases and J by 8 bases, with 13 bases left in between. The CDR3 is 13 amino acids.

This clonotype was counted only a few times. V usage is TRBV7-2 and J usage is TRBJ1-2; TRBD1 matches at 7 bases. The V segment lost 2 bases and the J segment 1 base; nucleotides outside the gene matches: 1. In germline, CDR1 is SGHTA, CDR2 FQGNSA. CDR3 size: 14 residues. The DNA for the CDR3 is TGTGCCAGCAGCTTAACAGGGGTTAACTATGGCTACACCTTC. Residues: CASSLTGVNYGYTF.

The sample holds a few counts of this clonotype. The V and J genes are TRBV20-1 and TRBJ2-3, with D possibly called TRBD1 or TRBD2 (5 bases each). CDR1 is DFQATT and CDR2 is SNEGSKA in the germline V gene (reference sequence). The CDR3 is 14 residues long. Deletions cut 5 bases from V and 4 bases from J, with 16 bases between. The chain's CDR3 is CSAGPVGGADTQYF. CDR3 nucleotides: TGCAGTGCTGGCCCCGTTGGGGGAGCAGATACGCAGTATTTT.

Here the CDR3 reads CASSWQVFRGRVTGELFF. The CDR3 DNA reads TGTGCCAGCAGCTGGCAGGTGTTCAGGGGGCGGGTCACCGGGGAGCTGTTTTTT. This chain joins TRBV7-2 and TRBJ2-2; 8 nucleotides align to TRBD1. The CDR3 runs 18 residues. CDR1 is SGHTA, CDR2 FQGNSA, per germline. Trimming took 4 bases from V and 4 from J; bases not matched to a gene: 14.

Only a few counts were recorded for this clonotype. The chain carries TRBV20-1 and TRBJ2-5, with TRBD1 identical over 7 bases. The trim removed 6 bases at V and 2 bases at J, leaving 3 bases unmatched. The CDR3 runs 12 residues. Germline V gene sequence: CDR1 DFQATT, CDR2 SNEGSKA (reference sequence). This CDR3 is CSARTGQETQYF. CDR3 DNA: TGCAGTGCGAGGACAGGACAAGAGACCCAGTACTTC.

This chain links TRBV20-1 with TRBJ2-3; 11 bases line up with TRBD2. This CDR3 has 15 amino acids. Germline assignment: CDR1 DFQATT and CDR2 SNEGSKA (reference sequence). V was pared by 6 bases and J by 3 bases, with 8 bases of the junction left unmatched. CDR3 coding DNA: TGCAGTGCGGAAGATAGACTAGCGGGGACAGATACGCAGTATTTT. This translates into CSAEDRLAGTDTQYF.

The chain employs TRBV19 and TRBJ1-5; no clear D gene. The germline gives CDR1 LNHDA, CDR2 SQIVND (reference sequence). Trimming stripped 3 bases from V and 3 bases from J, with 12 bases between. The CDR3 runs 15 residues. The CDR3 DNA is TGTGCCAGTAGTATTACACAGCTCTTCAATCAGCCCCAGCATTTT. This gives the protein CASSITQLFNQPQHF.

The CDR3 region is CASSPLFSYNSPLHF. DNA of the CDR3: TGTGCCAGCAGTCCGCTTTTCTCCTATAATTCACCCCTCCACTTT. The rearrangement links TRBV6-1 to TRBJ1-6; D gene uncertain. Germline V gene sequence: CDR1 MNHNS, CDR2 SASEGT. The CDR3 runs to 15 residues. Trimming pared 5 bases from V and 0 bases from J, leaving 8 bases between.

This chain uses TRBV7-2 with TRBJ1-1, with D perhaps matching TRBD1 (6 bases). CDR1 and CDR2 (germline): SGHTA, FQGNSA. Trimming cost V 5 bases and J 5 bases, with 12 bases left between them. This CDR3 comprises 13 residues. This CDR3 is CASSQGSRTEAFF. The CDR3 nucleotides read TGTGCCAGCAGCCAGGGGAGTCGGACTGAAGCTTTCTTT.

The chain combines TRBV15 with TRBJ2-4, with TRBD2 identical over 12 bases. Losses at the gene ends were 6 bases for V and 1 base for J; bases not matched to a gene: 7. Per germline, CDR1 LNHNV and CDR2 YYDKDF (reference sequence). The CDR3 is 17 residues long. The CDR3 sequence is CATSRLAGVGAKNIQYF. In DNA, the CDR3 is TGTGCCACCAGTAGACTAGCGGGAGTGGGGGCCAAAAACATTCAGTACTTC. Full variable domain (missing parts from reference TRBV15 and TRBJ2-4): DAMVIQNPRYQVTQFGKPVTLSCSQTLNHNVMYWYQQKSSQAPKLLFHYYDKDFNNEADTPDNFQSRRPNTSFCFLDIRSPGLGDTAMYLCATSRLAGVGAKNIQYFGAGTRLSVL.

This chain joins TRBV2 and TRBJ2-5; possibly TRBD1 or TRBD2 for D (5 bases each). V lost 7 bases and J lost 2, with 23 bases in between. Germline CDR1 reads SNHLY; CDR2 reads FYNNEI. The CDR3 spans 17 residues. CDR3 sequence reads: CASNNHLGRRIQETQYF. CDR3 DNA: TGTGCCAGCAACAACCATTTGGGACGTCGGATTCAAGAGACCCAGTACTTC.

This clonotype occurred once. J is TRBJ1-1 and V is TRBV5-1, with D possibly matching TRBD1 (6 bases). Trimming took off 4 bases at V and 1 base at J, with 14 bases between the two ends. The CDR3 is made up of 15 amino acids. Germline CDR1 SGHRS, CDR2 YFSETQ. As DNA, the CDR3 is TGCGCCAGCAGCCCTGGGGGCGGAGAGAACACTGAAGCTTTCTTT. It yields the protein CASSPGGGENTEAFF. The full variable domain, in which reference TRBV5-1 and TRBJ1-1 provide the parts outside the CDR3, is KAGVTQTPRYLIKTRGQQVTLSCSPISGHRSVSWYQQTPGQGLQFLFEYFSETQRNKGNFPGRFSGRQFSNSRSEMNVSTLELGDSALYLCASSPGGGENTEAFFGQGTRLTVV.

V gene TRBV5-4 combines with J gene TRBJ2-3; no definite D call. The germline V gene has CDR1 SGHNT and CDR2 YYREEE (reference sequence). The CDR3 totals 13 residues. With 4 bases removed from V and 2 bases from J, the gap between germline ends came to 8 bases. The CDR3 sequence is CASSQPSTDTQYF. The CDR3 nucleotides are TGTGCCAGCAGCCAACCATCCACAGATACGCAGTATTTT.

This clonotype was seen a single time. The chain links TRBV10-1 to TRBJ2-1; 14 positions match TRBD2. Germline assignment: CDR1 WNHNN and CDR2 SYGVQD (reference sequence). This CDR3 spans 18 amino acids. J gave up 4 bases and V 3 bases, and 8 bases lay outside the gene matches. In nucleotides, the CDR3 is TGCGCCAGCAGTGAAATGGGACTAGCGGGAGACCAATACAATGAGCAGTTCTTC. It codes for CASSEMGLAGDQYNEQFF.

The rearrangement links TRBV6-1 to TRBJ1-5, with 9 positions matching TRBD1. Germline CDR1 reads MNHNS; CDR2 reads SASEGT. The CDR3 covers 14 residues. The junction had 6 bases not matched to a gene; V was cut back by 6 bases and J by 6 bases. This chain's CDR3 is CASRAGQGFQPQHF. CDR3 bases: TGTGCCAGCAGGGCGGGACAGGGCTTTCAGCCCCAGCATTTT.

The chain couples TRBV24-1 to TRBJ1-1, with 7 bases matching TRBD1. The germline V gene has CDR1 KGHDR and CDR2 SFDVKD. The CDR3 has 15 amino acids. With V trimmed by 3 bases and J by 3 bases, 6 bases remained unmatched. The DNA of the CDR3 is TGTGCCACCAGTGATCCCAGGGGGGGGGACACTGAAGCTTTCTTT. This encodes CATSDPRGGDTEAFF.

The chain is built from TRBV20-1 and TRBJ1-1; D unresolved. The germline CDR1 and CDR2 sequences are DFQATT and SNEGSKA (reference sequence). The germline V and J ends were trimmed by 1 base and 1 base, with 7 bases remaining between them. The CDR3 contains 13 residues. As DNA, the CDR3 is TGCAGTGCTAGAGTATCTGGGAACACTGAAGCTTTCTTT. This sequence encodes CSARVSGNTEAFF.

This sequence joins TRBV6-4 and TRBJ1-1, with D hard to call. Germline V gene sequence: CDR1 MRHNA, CDR2 SNTAGT. Trimming shortened V by 5 bases and J by 2 bases, and 9 bases separated the two germline ends. This CDR3 is 13 amino acids long. CDR3 DNA sequence: TGTGCCAGCAGTAAGCAGGCTAACACTGAAGCTTTCTTT. It yields the protein CASSKQANTEAFF.